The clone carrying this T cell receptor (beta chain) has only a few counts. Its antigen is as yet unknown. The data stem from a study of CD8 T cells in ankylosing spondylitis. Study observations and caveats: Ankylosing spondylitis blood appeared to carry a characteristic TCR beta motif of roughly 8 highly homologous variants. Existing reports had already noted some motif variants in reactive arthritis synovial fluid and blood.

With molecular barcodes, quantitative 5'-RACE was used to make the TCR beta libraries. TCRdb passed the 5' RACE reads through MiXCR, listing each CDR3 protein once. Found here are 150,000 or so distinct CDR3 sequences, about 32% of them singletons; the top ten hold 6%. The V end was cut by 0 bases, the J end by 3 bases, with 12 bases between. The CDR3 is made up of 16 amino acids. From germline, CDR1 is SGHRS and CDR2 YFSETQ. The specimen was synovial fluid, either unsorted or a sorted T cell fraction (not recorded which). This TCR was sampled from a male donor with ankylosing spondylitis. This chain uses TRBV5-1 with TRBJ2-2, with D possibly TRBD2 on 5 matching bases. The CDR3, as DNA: TGCGCCAGCAGCTTGGGCCTAGCTGAGGACACCGGGGAGCTGTTTTTT. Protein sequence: CASSLGLAEDTGELFF.